This T cell receptor beta chain was recorded in a study of CXCR3-negative and CXCR3-positive naive CD8 T cells. Findings of the study overall: In cryopreserved cells, CXCR3 expression partially decreased, and fresh PBMCs were used in most assays. Whereas memory cells differed, naive CXCR3-negative and CXCR3-positive cells shared similar TRBV-TRBJ usage. Both naive subsets showed comparably high diversity, and memory CD8+ cells showed much lower diversity.

Via 5' RACE with UMI labels, TRB cDNA libraries were prepared. TCRdb reprocessed the 5' RACE reads and stores each CDR3 protein as one record, lacking DNA. The sample table sets out about 66,000 distinct CDR3 sequences. Within the CD8+ T cell compartment, naive cells were CD45RO-CCR7+CD27+CD95-. Comment on this clonotype: Its specificity is not known.

Looked up from germline, CDR1 is SQVTM and CDR2 is ANQGSEA. This CDR3 has 13 residues. The source of this sequence is a human donor in good health. Some clones in this sample may be carry-over from other donors' samples. Material for sequencing was naive CXCR3- CD8+ T cells from blood. Noted subset: CD45RO-CCR7+CD27+CD95- naive CD8+ T cells lacking CXCR3 (TNR3-). This chain connects TRBV29-1 to TRBJ2-7; the D call of TRBD1 rests on TCRdb alone, since no DNA is present to check it. The CDR3 protein is CSVQTGMTYEQYF.